This TCR delta chain was recorded in a study of Vδ1+ human thymocytes. Alphabeta T cells were depleted, then CD3+ Vdelta1+ Vdelta2- thymocytes were FACS-sorted. General study points: Highly polyclonal TRG and TRD repertoires with Gaussian CDR3 length distributions appeared in thymus.

Extracted RNA was reverse transcribed into cDNA. Pooled V-gene forward primers with one constant-region reverse primer generated the CDR3 amplicons by multiplex PCR. With CATT, TCRdb re-called clones from the multiplex PCR reads. The repertoire consists of fewer than 90,000 delta-chain clones, with more than 30% occurring once and the leading ten covering approximately 0.3%. Points on this clone: Its antigen is unidentified.

The CDR3 runs to 20 residues. The junction had 18 bases not matched to a gene; V was cut back by 2 bases and J by 0 bases. Germline CDR1 is TSWWSYY and CDR2 is QGS. Material: Vdelta1+ gamma-delta thymocytes from the thymus. Subset indicated: FACS-sorted CD3+ TCRalphabeta- TCRVdelta1+ TCRVdelta2- thymocytes. The sequence derives from a boy younger than two who had congenital heart surgery. The chain recombines TRDV1 with TRDJ1; 7 positions agree with TRDD3. DNA of the CDR3: TGTGCTCTTGGGGAAGGCCTAGGTCTACGCGCTGGGGGTAACACCGATAAACTCATCTTT. Translated: CALGEGLGLRAGGNTDKLIF.